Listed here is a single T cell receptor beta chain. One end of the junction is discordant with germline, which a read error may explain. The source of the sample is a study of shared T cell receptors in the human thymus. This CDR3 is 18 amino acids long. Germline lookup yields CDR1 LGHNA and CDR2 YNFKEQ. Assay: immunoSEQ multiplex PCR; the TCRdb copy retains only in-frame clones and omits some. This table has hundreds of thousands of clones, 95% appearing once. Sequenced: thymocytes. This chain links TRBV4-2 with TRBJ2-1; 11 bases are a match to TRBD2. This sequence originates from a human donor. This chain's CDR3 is CASTQPASGGTLNNEQFF. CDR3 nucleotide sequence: TGTGCCAGCACCCAACCTGCTAGCGGGGGGACGCTCAACAATGAGCAGTTCTTC.